The 8 T cell receptor beta chains reported below all come from one sample, sequenced in a study of blood T cells in healthy people across ages. The authors ran a second PCR of about 7 to 12 cycles using a sample-barcoded 5' primer and a J-beta primer mix. TCRdb itself ran the 5' RACE reads through MiXCR, one entry per CDR3 protein. The table shows about 680,000 distinct CDR3 sequences, with around 45% occurring only once. The sequencing sample was made of blood. All receptors come from a woman aged 55 to 70 in good health.

Comment on this clonotype: At one end, the junction sequence differs from germline, possibly due to a read error. This sequence joins TRBV4-3 and TRBJ2-6; maybe TRBD2 (6 bases). Germline CDR1 is LGHNA and CDR2 is YSLEER. The CDR3 length is 18 residues. CDR3 in amino acids: CASSQESGVRSGTNVPTF. The CDR3 bases are TGCGCCAGCAGCCAAGAGTCGGGGGTCAGGTCTGGGACCAACGTCCCGACTTTC.

The genes are TRBV12-3 or TRBV12-4 and TRBJ2-4; possibly TRBD1 for D (5 bases). The J call is in doubt because the DNA end fits TRBJ2-7 better. The CDR3 sequence is 14 residues long. CDR3 in amino acids: CASSVRVKGHEQYF. CDR3 nucleotides: TGTGCCAGCAGTGTAAGGGTCAAGGGGCACGAGCAGTACTTC.

The chain joins TRBV29-1 to TRBJ2-5, with 7 positions matching TRBD2. The CDR3 runs 18 residues. CDR1 is SQVTM, CDR2 ANQGSEA, per germline. The CDR3 sequence is CGAGSRAYRGEGLETQYF. CDR3 DNA: TGCGGCGCCGGCAGTCGCGCGTACCGCGGGGAGGGATTGGAGACCCAGTACTTC. Filled out from reference TRBV29-1 and TRBJ2-5, the complete variable domain reads SAVISQKPSRDICQRGTSLTIQCQVDSQVTMMFWYRQQPGQSLTLIATANQGSEATYESGFVIDKFPISRPNLTFSTLTVSNMSPEDSSIYLCGAGSRAYRGEGLETQYFGPGTRLLVL.

This clonotype was counted between two and nine times. The chain carries TRBV12-3 or TRBV12-4 and TRBJ2-5, with 8 bases fitting TRBD2. The CDR3 is made up of 12 amino acids. After removal of 5 bases from V and 4 bases from J, the junction contained 0 bases not matched to a gene. The CDR3 bases are TGTGCCAGCAGTACTAGCGGAGAGACCCAGTACTTC. It yields the protein CASSTSGETQYF.

This clonotype was counted between two and nine times. The chain has TRBV7-2 and TRBJ2-7; 7 positions match TRBD2. V trimming: 5 bases; J trimming: 9 bases; junction bases outside the gene matches: 19. Germline assignment: CDR1 SGHTA and CDR2 FQGNSA. CDR3 size: 16 residues. For the CDR3, the DNA is TGTGCCAGCAGCCGAACCGGGGGATTAGCGGGTGGAGGGCAGTACTTC. It specifies CASSRTGGLAGGGQYF.

This clonotype appeared a few times. This chain connects TRBV12-3 or TRBV12-4 to TRBJ2-7, with 9 nucleotides matching TRBD1. CDR3 size: 14 residues. With 3 bases clipped from V and 5 bases from J, the junction kept 5 bases outside the gene matches. DNA for the CDR3: TGTGCCAGCAGTTTGGACAGGGGCTACCACGAGCAGTACTTC. Translating gives CASSLDRGYHEQYF.

This clonotype has a handful of counts. The genes are TRBV24-1 and TRBJ2-3; no reliable D call. Looked up from germline, CDR1 is KGHDR and CDR2 is SFDVKD. V lost 1 base and J 5 bases, leaving 3 bases between the germline ends. This CDR3 is 12 amino acids long. DNA for the CDR3: TGTGCCACCAGTGATTTTGGAGATACGCAGTATTTT. This encodes CATSDFGDTQYF.

This clonotype was detected many times. The chain carries TRBV20-1 and TRBJ2-5; no reliable D call. The CDR3 has 12 residues. Germline-derived CDR1 and CDR2 are DFQATT and SNEGSKA (reference sequence). The V gene lost 2 bases and the J gene lost 2 bases, with 6 bases spanning the gap. CDR3 nucleotides: TGCAGTGCTAGAAAGCTACAAGAGACCCAGTACTTC. It encodes CSARKLQETQYF.